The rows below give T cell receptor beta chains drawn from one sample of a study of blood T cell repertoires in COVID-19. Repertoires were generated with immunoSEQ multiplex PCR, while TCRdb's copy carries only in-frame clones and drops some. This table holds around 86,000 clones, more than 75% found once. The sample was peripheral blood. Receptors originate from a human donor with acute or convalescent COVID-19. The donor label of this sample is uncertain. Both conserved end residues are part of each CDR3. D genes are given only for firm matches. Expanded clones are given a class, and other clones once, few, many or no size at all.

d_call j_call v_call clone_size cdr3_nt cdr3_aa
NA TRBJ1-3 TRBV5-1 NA TGCGCCAGCAGCTTAAGACAGATGAGCTCTGGAAACACCATATATTTT CASSLRQMSSGNTIYF
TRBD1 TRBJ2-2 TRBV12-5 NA TGTGCTAGTGGACTGACAGGGTTTGACACCGGGGAGCTGTTTTTT CASGLTGFDTGELFF
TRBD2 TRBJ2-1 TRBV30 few TGTGCCTGGAGTGGGGATGGGACTAGCGGCTACAATGAGCAGTTCTTC CAWSGDGTSGYNEQFF
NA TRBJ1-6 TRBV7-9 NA TGTGCCAGCAGCTTAGTGGACAGCTATAATTCACCCCTCCACTTT CASSLVDSYNSPLHF
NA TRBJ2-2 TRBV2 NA TGTGCCAGCAGTGGTGGGCAGTCGAACACCGGGGAGCTGTTTTTT CASSGGQSNTGELFF
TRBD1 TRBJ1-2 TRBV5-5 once TGTGCCAGCAGCTTGGGGACAGGGACCTCCGCTAAGGATGGCTACACCTTC CASSLGTGTSAKDGYTF
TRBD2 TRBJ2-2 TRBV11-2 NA TGTGCCAGCAGCGCCCCCGGGACTATGAACACCGGGGAGCTGTTTTTT CASSAPGTMNTGELFF
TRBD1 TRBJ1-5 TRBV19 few TGTGCCAGTAGTTCGGACAGGGGAGGGGGCAATCAGCCCCAGCATTTT CASSSDRGGGNQPQHF
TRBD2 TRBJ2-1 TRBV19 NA TGTGCCAGTAGCTTGGGACTAGTTAGGTACAATGAGCAGTTCTTC CASSLGLVRYNEQFF
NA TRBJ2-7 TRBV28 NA TGTGCCAGCAGGAGCGGCTACGAGCAGTACTTC CASRSGYEQYF
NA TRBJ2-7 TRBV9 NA TGTGCCAGCAGCTCAGAGGGAGTCTACGAGCAGTACTTC CASSSEGVYEQYF
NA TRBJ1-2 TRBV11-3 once TGTGCCAGCAGCTTCGGGGGGGAGACAGGCTACACCTTC CASSFGGETGYTF
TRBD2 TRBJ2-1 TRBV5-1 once TGCGCCAGCAGCCTCCGGACTAGCGGGGGAAACAATGAGCAGTTCTTC CASSLRTSGGNNEQFF
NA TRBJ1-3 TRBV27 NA TGTGCCAGCAGGGGCCTTGGTGACACCATATATTTT CASRGLGDTIYF
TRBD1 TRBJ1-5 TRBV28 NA TGTGCCAGCAGCGAAGGGACAGCTTACCGAAATCAGCCCCAGCATTTT CASSEGTAYRNQPQHF
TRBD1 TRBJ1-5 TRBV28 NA TGTGCCAGCAGCACTTACAGGGGATATCAGCCCCAGCATTTT CASSTYRGYQPQHF
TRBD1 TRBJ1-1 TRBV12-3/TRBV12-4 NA TGTGCCAGCAGCGGACAGGGGGGAGCTGAAGCTTTCTTT CASSGQGGAEAFF
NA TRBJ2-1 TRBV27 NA TGTGCCAGCAGTTTAGAGTATGAGGTGCGAGAAGGGCAGTTCTTC CASSLEYEVREGQFF
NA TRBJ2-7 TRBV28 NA TGTGCCAGCGGGTATGAAAAGGGGCTCTACGAGCAGTACTTC CASGYEKGLYEQYF
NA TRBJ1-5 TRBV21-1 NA TGTGCCAGCATTGGCCGGGGAGGCTATCAGCCCCAGCATTTT CASIGRGGYQPQHF
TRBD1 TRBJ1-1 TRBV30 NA TGTGCCGGCCTCCTGACAGGGACGGCCACTGAAGCTTTCTTT CAGLLTGTATEAFF
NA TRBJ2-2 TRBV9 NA TGTGCCAGCAGCGTCTGGGACACCGTTTCCGGGGAGCTGTTTTTT CASSVWDTVSGELFF
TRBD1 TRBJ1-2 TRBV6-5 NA TGTGCCAGCAATGGACAGGGGGGATACTATGGCTACACCTTC CASNGQGGYYGYTF
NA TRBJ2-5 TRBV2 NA TGTGCCAGCAGTCGATACGGGGAGACCCAGTACTTC CASSRYGETQYF
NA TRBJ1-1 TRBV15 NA TGTGCCACCCGTACAGCCTATGCTGCTGAAGCTTTCTTT CATRTAYAAEAFF
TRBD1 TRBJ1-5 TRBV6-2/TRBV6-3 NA TGTGCCAGCAGTTACGGACAGGCGGGTCAGCCCCAGCATTTT CASSYGQAGQPQHF
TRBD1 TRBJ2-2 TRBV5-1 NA TGCGCCAGCAGCTTGCATGCCGGCCGACAGGGCCCCGGGGAGCTGTTTTTT CASSLHAGRQGPGELFF
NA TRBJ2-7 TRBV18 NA TGTGCCAGCTCACCTGGGCTCCTTGAGCAGTACTTC CASSPGLLEQYF
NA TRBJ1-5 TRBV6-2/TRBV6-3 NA TGTGCCAGCAGTTACGTACAGGGTATTAGCAATCAGCCCCAGCATTTT CASSYVQGISNQPQHF
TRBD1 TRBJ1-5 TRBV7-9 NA TGTGCCAGCAGCTTAGGCCGGGACAGGGGCCAGCCCCAGCATTTT CASSLGRDRGQPQHF
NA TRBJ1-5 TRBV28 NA TGTGCCAGCAGTTCCAGCTCTCCGGGTCAAGATCAGCCCCAGCATTTT CASSSSSPGQDQPQHF
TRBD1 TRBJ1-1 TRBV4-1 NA TGCGCCAGCAGCCACCCGGACAGGGAGATCACTGAAGCTTTCTTT CASSHPDREITEAFF
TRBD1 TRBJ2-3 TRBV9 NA TGTGCCAGCAGCGTAGCTCAGACAGGGGGCACAGATACGCAGTATTTT CASSVAQTGGTDTQYF
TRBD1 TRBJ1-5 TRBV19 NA TGTGCCAGCACAGGGGATCGTCAGCCCCAGCATTTT CASTGDRQPQHF
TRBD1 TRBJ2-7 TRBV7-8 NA TGTGCCAGCAGCTTCCGGACAGGGGGCGTTATCGAGCAGTACTTC CASSFRTGGVIEQYF
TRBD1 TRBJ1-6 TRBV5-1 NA TGCGCCAGCAGCCCCGGACAGGGAAGGGTTTTTAGCTCACCCCTCCACTTT CASSPGQGRVFSSPLHF
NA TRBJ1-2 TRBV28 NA TGTGCCAGCAGTTCGGGACAAACCGAAGCGGCTGGCTACACCTTC CASSSGQTEAAGYTF
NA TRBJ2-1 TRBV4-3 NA TGCGCCAGCAGCCAAGATAGCTTTTCGCGGGACAATGAGCAGTTCTTC CASSQDSFSRDNEQFF
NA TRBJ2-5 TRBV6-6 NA TGTGCCAGCAGTTCCGGGACTTTCCAAGAGACCCAGTACTTC CASSSGTFQETQYF
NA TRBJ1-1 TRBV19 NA TGTGCCAGTAGTACGATAACGACAGGTTCGAACACTGAAGCTTTCTTT CASSTITTGSNTEAFF
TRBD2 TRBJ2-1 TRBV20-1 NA TGCAGTGCTAGTAAGGCCGGCGGGGGTTACAATGAGCAGTTCTTC CSASKAGGGYNEQFF
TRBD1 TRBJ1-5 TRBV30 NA TGTGCCTGGAGTCAAGACAGGGATCAGCCCCAGCATTTT CAWSQDRDQPQHF
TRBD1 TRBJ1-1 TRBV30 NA TGTGCCTGGAGTGGGCAGGGGGCTTCAGAAGCTTTCTTT CAWSGQGASEAFF
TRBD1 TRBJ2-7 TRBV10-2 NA TGCGCCAGCACCCGGACAGGGACCTACGAGCAGTACTTC CASTRTGTYEQYF
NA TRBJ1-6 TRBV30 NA TGTGCCTGGAGTTTACAGAATAATTCACCCCTCCACTTT CAWSLQNNSPLHF
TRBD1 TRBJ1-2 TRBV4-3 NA TGCGCCAGCAGCCAAGATCGACAGGGGCACTATGGCTACACCTTC CASSQDRQGHYGYTF
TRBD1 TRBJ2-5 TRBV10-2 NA TGCGCCAGCACCGAACGGACAGGGGGGAGGCAGTACTTC CASTERTGGRQYF
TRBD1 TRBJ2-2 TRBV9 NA TGTGCCAGCAGCGTAGAGGGACAGGCGGCCGGGGAGCTGTTTTTT CASSVEGQAAGELFF
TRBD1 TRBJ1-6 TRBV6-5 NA TGTGCCAGCAGTTATGACAGGGATTCACCCCTCCACTTT CASSYDRDSPLHF
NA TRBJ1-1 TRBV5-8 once TGTGCCAGCAGCTTCGCTTACAGTACATTGAACACTGAAGCTTTCTTT CASSFAYSTLNTEAFF
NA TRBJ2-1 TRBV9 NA TGTGCCAGCAGCGTAGAAGGACTTACCTACAATGAGCAGTTCTTC CASSVEGLTYNEQFF
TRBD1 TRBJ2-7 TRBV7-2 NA TGTGCCAGCAGCGTCCAGACAGGGGGCAACACCTACGAGCAGTACTTC CASSVQTGGNTYEQYF
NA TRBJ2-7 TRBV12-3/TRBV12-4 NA TGTGCCAGCAGCCCGGACAGTTCCTACGAGCAGTACTTC CASSPDSSYEQYF
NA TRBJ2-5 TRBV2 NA TGTGCCAGCAGGGCGACAGAGAACCAAGAGACCCAGTACTTC CASRATENQETQYF